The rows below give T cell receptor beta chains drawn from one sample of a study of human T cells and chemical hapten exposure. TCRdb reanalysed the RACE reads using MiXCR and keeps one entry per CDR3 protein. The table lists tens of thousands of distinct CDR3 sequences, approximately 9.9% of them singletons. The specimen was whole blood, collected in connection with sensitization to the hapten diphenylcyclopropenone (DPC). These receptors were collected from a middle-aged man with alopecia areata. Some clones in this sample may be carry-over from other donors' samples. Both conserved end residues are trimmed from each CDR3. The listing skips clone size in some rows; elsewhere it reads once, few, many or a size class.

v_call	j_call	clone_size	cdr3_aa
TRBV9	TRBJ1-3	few	ASSAQSSGNTIY
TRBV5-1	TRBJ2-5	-	ASSLSRTSGNQETQY
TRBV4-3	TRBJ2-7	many	ASSQSLGTSGLYEQY
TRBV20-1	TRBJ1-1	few	SARIGWGTEAF
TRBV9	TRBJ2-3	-	ASSFAGDRGTDTQY
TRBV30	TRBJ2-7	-	AWSVFAGGPYEQY
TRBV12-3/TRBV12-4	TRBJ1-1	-	ASSTGDWANTEAF
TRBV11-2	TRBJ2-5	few	ASSLDATGEETQY
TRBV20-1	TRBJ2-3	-	SAISGRALDTQY
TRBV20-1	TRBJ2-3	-	SARGLAGDLDTQY
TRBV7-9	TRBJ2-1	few	ASSETSGRDEQF
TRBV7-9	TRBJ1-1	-	ASYVGTDTEAF
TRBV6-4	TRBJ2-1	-	ASSGSVAGEGEQF
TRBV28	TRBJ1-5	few	ASSLGRDRDIQPQH
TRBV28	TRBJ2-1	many	ASSLRPLNEQF
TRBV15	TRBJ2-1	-	ATSSAGGLAGEGEQF
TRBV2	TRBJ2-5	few	ASTGAQETQY
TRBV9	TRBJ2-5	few	ASSVVGTSGETQY
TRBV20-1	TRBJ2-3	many	STRASGRAAYTQY
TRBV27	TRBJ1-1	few	ASTKGDRGLV
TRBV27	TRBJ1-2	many	ASSSAQTGVWGYT
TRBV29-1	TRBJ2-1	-	SAWTSGSSEQF
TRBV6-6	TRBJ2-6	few	ASGGSGANVLT
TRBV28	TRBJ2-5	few	ASSLNVWAEQETQY
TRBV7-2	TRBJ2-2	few	AGGLGGELF
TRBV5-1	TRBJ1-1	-	ASRGGGGTSTEAF
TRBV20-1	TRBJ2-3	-	SARDTQGTDTQY
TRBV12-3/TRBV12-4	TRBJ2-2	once	ASSLDSWTGELF
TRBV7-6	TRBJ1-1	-	ASSQGWAQGGTEAF
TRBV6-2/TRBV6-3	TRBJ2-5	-	ASSYSSLAAPTETQY
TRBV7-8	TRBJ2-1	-	ASSLAPRGNEQF
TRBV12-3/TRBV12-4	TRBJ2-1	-	ASSQRLAVNEQF
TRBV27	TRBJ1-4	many	ASSSFTQPEKLF
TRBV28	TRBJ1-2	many	ASNRSGYGYT
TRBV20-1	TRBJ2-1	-	SARDFGQEINEQF
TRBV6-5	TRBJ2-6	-	ASSYGPGTKGANVLT
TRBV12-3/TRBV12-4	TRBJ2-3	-	ASSLSPDTQY
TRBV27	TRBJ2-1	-	VSTWTGTGLAGDYNEQF
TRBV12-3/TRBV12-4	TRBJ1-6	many	ASSLSREGSPLH
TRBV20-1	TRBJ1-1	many	SASPGGTGTEAF
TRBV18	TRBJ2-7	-	ASFTGTGGHEQY
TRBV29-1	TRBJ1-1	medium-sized	SVTGNTEAF